These T cell receptor beta chains were read from a single sample in a study of blood T cell repertoires in COVID-19. Profiled with immunoSEQ multiplex PCR; TCRdb holds only in-frame clones, not every one. The sample has about 240,000 clones, approximately 80% seen once; the top ten hold 5% to 8%. The sample was peripheral blood. The receptors here all came from a woman in her sixties with active or convalescent COVID-19. CDR3s include the opening cysteine and the closing phenylalanine or tryptophan. Fields, in order: J gene, D gene, clone size, V gene, CDR3 DNA, CDR3 protein. D genes are given only for firm matches. Some rows mark clone size as missing; the rest say once, few, many or name a class of expanded clone.

TRBJ2-2,TRBD2,many,TRBV2,TGTGCCAGCAGTGAGATAGCGGGGCGCTCAGACACCGGGGAGCTGTTTTTT,CASSEIAGRSDTGELFF
TRBJ2-7,-,-,TRBV11-2,TGTGCCAGCAGCTCACTACCTGCCATGCAGCAGTACTTC,CASSSLPAMQQYF
TRBJ1-3,TRBD1,-,TRBV28,TGTGCCAGCAGCCCGATAGGACAGGGTAGAGGAAACACCATATATTTT,CASSPIGQGRGNTIYF
TRBJ2-3,-,-,TRBV5-6,TGTGCCAGCAGCTTGGAGGTAGCGGCCTGGGGGGATACGCAGTATTTT,CASSLEVAAWGDTQYF
TRBJ2-3,TRBD1,-,TRBV6-5,TGTGCCAGCACTAAACAGGGGTACACAGATACGCAGTATTTT,CASTKQGYTDTQYF
TRBJ2-3,TRBD1,-,TRBV6-2/TRBV6-3,TGTGCCAGCAGTACCATCACAGGGGGTAAAAAGGATACGCAGTATTTT,CASSTITGGKKDTQYF
TRBJ2-7,-,few,TRBV19,TGTGCCAGTAGCGACAGGGGAGGGGGTAACTACGAGCAGTACTTC,CASSDRGGGNYEQYF
TRBJ2-1,-,-,TRBV2,TGTGCCAGCAGTGTCACGGGACAACTCGATGAGCAGTTCTTC,CASSVTGQLDEQFF
TRBJ1-5,TRBD1,-,TRBV2,TGTGCCAGCAGTGAAATATCAGGGGGCCCCCAGCATTTT,CASSEISGGPQHF
TRBJ1-4,-,-,TRBV15,TGTGCCACCAGCAGAGATCGAGAGAACAGGGTTGAAAAACTGTTTTTT,CATSRDRENRVEKLFF
TRBJ2-4,TRBD1,-,TRBV19,TGTGCCAGTAGTCTTCTAGGACAGGAAGAAAACATTCAGTACTTC,CASSLLGQEENIQYF
TRBJ2-7,TRBD2,-,TRBV11-3,TGTGCCAGCAGCCCCGGGACTAGCGGGAGTCCAGGGATTTACTACGAGCAGTACTTC,CASSPGTSGSPGIYYEQYF
TRBJ1-2,-,few,TRBV19,TGTGCCAGTAGGGACAGTGGGGCGGGCGGCTACACCTTC,CASRDSGAGGYTF
TRBJ1-6,-,-,TRBV5-1,TGCGCCAGCAGCTTGGAACCTAGCTCCTATAATTCACCCCTCCACTTT,CASSLEPSSYNSPLHF
TRBJ1-2,-,-,TRBV11-2,TGTGCCAGCAGCTCCCTTCGAGCTGGCTACACCTTC,CASSSLRAGYTF
TRBJ2-2,TRBD1,-,TRBV7-3,TGTGCCAGCAGCTTGACAGGGGGCACCGGGGAGCTGTTTTTT,CASSLTGGTGELFF
TRBJ2-4,-,medium-sized,TRBV5-4,TGTGCCAGCAGCTTGGGTTCGGCCAAAAACATTCAGTACTTC,CASSLGSAKNIQYF
TRBJ2-2,-,-,TRBV28,TGTGCCAGCAGCCCTGGGGGGTATACCGGGGAGCTGTTTTTT,CASSPGGYTGELFF
TRBJ1-5,TRBD1,-,TRBV2,TGTGCCAGCAGTGGGGGACAGGGCAATCAGCCCCAGCATTTT,CASSGGQGNQPQHF
TRBJ1-1,TRBD1,-,TRBV6-6,TGTGCCAGCAGTTACTCCCCGACAGGGGGAAACACTGAAGCTTTCTTT,CASSYSPTGGNTEAFF
TRBJ1-3,-,few,TRBV3-1/TRBV3-2,TGTGCCAGCAGCCAAGATGGGCTCTCTGGAAACACCATATATTTT,CASSQDGLSGNTIYF
TRBJ2-7,-,once,TRBV10-1,TGCGCCAGCAGTCTTACAAGGGGTCCCTACGAGCAGTACTTC,CASSLTRGPYEQYF
TRBJ2-3,-,-,TRBV5-1,TGCGCCAGCAGCTTCTTGGATACGCAGTATTTT,CASSFLDTQYF
TRBJ2-3,-,-,TRBV11-2,TGTGCCAGCAGCCGCCTGGTGATAGCGAGTCCAGATACGCAGTATTTT,CASSRLVIASPDTQYF
TRBJ2-1,-,-,TRBV7-7,TGTGCTAGCAGCTTTGAACAGGGAAATGAGCAGTTCTTC,CASSFEQGNEQFF
TRBJ1-2,-,-,TRBV27,TGTGCCAGCAGTTTTAAGCCCAGTTCCAGGTTGGGCTACACCTTC,CASSFKPSSRLGYTF
TRBJ2-1,TRBD2,-,TRBV30,TGTGCCTGGAATCCGGGACTAGGTCCCAATGAGCAGTTCTTC,CAWNPGLGPNEQFF
TRBJ2-4,TRBD1,-,TRBV9,TGTGCCAGCAGCCCAAGATGGACAGGGGTAGCCAAAAACATTCAGTACTTC,CASSPRWTGVAKNIQYF
TRBJ1-3,TRBD1,-,TRBV5-1,TGCGCCAGCAGACGGACAGGGGCTGGAAACACCATATATTTT,CASRRTGAGNTIYF